A single sample is the source of the 18 T cell receptor beta chains below, sequenced in a study of blood T cell repertoires in COVID-19. Clones were read by immunoSEQ multiplex PCR, and TCRdb kept only the in-frame ones, dropping some. The sample contains 250,000 to 300,000 clones, roughly nine tenths of which appear only once. Sequencing was done on a sample of peripheral blood. These receptors were obtained from a woman aged 25-40 years with COVID-19, enrolled during active disease.

The gene calls are TRBV10-3 and TRBJ2-3; 8 positions agree with TRBD2. CDR1 and CDR2 (germline): ENHRY, SYGVKD. V shed 4 bases, J shed 2 bases, and the junction held 8 bases outside the gene matches. The CDR3 covers 16 residues. The CDR3 coding sequence is TGTGCCATCAGTGTCGGGAGGGGGAGTGACACAGATACGCAGTATTTT. As protein: CAISVGRGSDTDTQYF.

The chain uses TRBV18 and TRBJ2-2; TRBD1 is a possible D gene (6 bases). The germline gives CDR1 KGHSH, CDR2 LQKENI. The ends were cut back, 2 bases at V and 5 bases at J, with 9 bases in the middle. The CDR3 totals 14 residues. In DNA, the CDR3 is TGTGCCAGCTCACCAGGCAGGGGAACCGGGGAGCTGTTTTTT. It translates to CASSPGRGTGELFF.

The chain employs TRBV6-5 and TRBJ1-1; the D gene is possibly TRBD1 (6 bases). This CDR3 comprises 14 residues. CDR1 and CDR2 (germline): MNHEY, SVGAGI. V gave up 5 bases and J gave up 2 bases, with 12 bases separating them. The CDR3 bases are TGTGCCAGCAGTCCAAGGACAGTCAACACTGAAGCTTTCTTT. The encoded protein is CASSPRTVNTEAFF.

This rearrangement joins TRBV18 to TRBJ1-2, with TRBD1 matching over 9 bases. Germline V gives CDR1 KGHSH, CDR2 LQKENI. This CDR3 has 14 residues. The trim removed 3 bases at V and 5 bases at J, leaving 4 bases unmatched. In DNA, the CDR3 is TGTGCCAGCTCACCGGGGACAGGGAGATATGGCTACACCTTC. Its protein is CASSPGTGRYGYTF.

Note on this clone: This may be a read error: a much more frequent sequence differs by one nucleotide. Other DNA sequences from this sample encode an identical CDR3 as well. J is TRBJ2-5 and V is TRBV12-3 or TRBV12-4, with D perhaps matching TRBD2 (6 bases). Trimming removed 0 bases from V and 5 bases from J, with 7 bases in between. There are 13 residues in the CDR3. The CDR3 DNA sequence: TGTGCCAGCAGTTTAGCGGGGAGGGAGACCCAGTACTTC. Translation: CASSLAGRETQYF.

V is TRBV3-1 (or the pseudogene TRBV3-2) and J is TRBJ2-2, with unresolved D. V shed 4 bases and J shed 5 bases, with 8 bases lying between them. Germline V gene lookup returns CDR1 LGHDT and CDR2 YNNKEL (reference sequence). CDR3 size: 13 residues. DNA of the CDR3: TGTGCCAGCAGCCTCATAGTAACCGGGGAGCTGTTTTTT. Translated: CASSLIVTGELFF.

The V gene is TRBV9, the J gene TRBJ2-7; D call uncertain. This CDR3 has 14 residues. Looked up from germline, CDR1 is SGDLS and CDR2 is YYNGEE. V lost 7 bases and J 2 bases, leaving 16 bases between the germline ends. CDR3 loop: CASQPPGPTYEQYF. DNA for the CDR3: TGTGCCAGCCAACCGCCGGGTCCGACCTACGAGCAGTACTTC.

The CDR3 is CASNTPGQPNTEAFF. CDR3 coding DNA: TGTGCCAGCAATACCCCGGGACAGCCGAACACTGAAGCTTTCTTT. The rearrangement uses TRBV6-5 and TRBJ1-1, with TRBD1 identical over 7 bases. J lost 1 base, V lost 7 bases, and 9 bases had no gene match. The germline V gene encodes CDR1 MNHEY and CDR2 SVGAGI. The CDR3 covers 15 residues.

This chain joins TRBV6-6 and TRBJ2-2; D gene ambiguous. The germline V gene encodes CDR1 MNHNY and CDR2 SVGAGI (reference sequence). The CDR3 totals 15 residues. V lost 1 base to trimming and J lost 5 bases, with 11 bases between them. The CDR3, as DNA: TGTGCCAGCAGTTACTTCCGACAAACAACCGGGGAGCTGTTTTTT. Translating it yields CASSYFRQTTGELFF.

V is TRBV28 and J is TRBJ2-1; D perhaps matches TRBD1 (6 bases). V was trimmed by 6 bases and J by 2 bases, leaving 14 bases between them. The germline V gene has CDR1 MDHEN and CDR2 SYDVKM. CDR3 size: 15 residues. CDR3 DNA sequence: TGTGCCAGCAGATCAGGGGTTAGCGCCTACAATGAGCAGTTCTTC. This codes for CASRSGVSAYNEQFF.

The gene calls are TRBV5-1 and TRBJ1-4; 8 bases match TRBD1. CDR1 SGHRS and CDR2 YFSETQ come from the germline V gene. Trimming removed 0 bases from V and 4 bases from J; junction bases left unmatched: 5. The CDR3 is 16 residues long. Written as DNA, the CDR3 is TGCGCCAGCAGCTTGGGGGACAGGCTATTTAATGAAAAACTGTTTTTT. Its translation is CASSLGDRLFNEKLFF.

The CDR3 DNA sequence: TGCGCCAGCAGCTTGGAATACTCTGGAAACACCATATATTTT. Translated: CASSLEYSGNTIYF. The chain carries TRBV5-1 and TRBJ1-3; no clear D. In germline, CDR1 is SGHRS, CDR2 YFSETQ. CDR3 size: 14 residues. V was shortened by 0 bases and J by 0 bases, with 4 bases between the two germline ends.

The chain recombines TRBV3-1 (or the pseudogene TRBV3-2) with TRBJ1-1; unclear D gene. Germline assignment: CDR1 LGHDT and CDR2 YNNKEL (reference sequence). The ends were cut back, 5 bases at V and 8 bases at J, with 12 bases in the middle. The CDR3 sequence is 12 residues long. In nucleotides, the CDR3 is TGTGCCAGCAGCTCTTTTAACAGAGAAGCTTTCTTT. Residues: CASSSFNREAFF.

This chain connects TRBV28 to TRBJ1-2; 8 nucleotides agree with TRBD1. The CDR3 runs to 14 residues. Germline values: CDR1 MDHEN, CDR2 SYDVKM. V shed 4 bases and J 3 bases; nucleotides not matched to a gene: 4. The CDR3 DNA reads TGTGCCAGCAGTTGGACAGGGTGGGACTATGGCTACACCTTC. Protein product: CASSWTGWDYGYTF.

CDR3 DNA sequence: TGTGCCAGCAGCCGACGGGACTCCGCGCTTTCACCCCTCCACTTT. Amino acid sequence: CASSRRDSALSPLHF. The chain recombines TRBV14 with TRBJ1-6; D possibly corresponds to TRBD1 (5 bases). Trimming shortened V by 4 bases and J by 9 bases, and 16 bases separated the two germline ends. This CDR3 has 15 residues. Germline V gene sequence: CDR1 SGHDN, CDR2 FVKESK.

This clone was detected a few times. The V and J genes are TRBV15 and TRBJ1-6; D is unclear. Germline CDR1 is LNHNV and CDR2 is YYDKDF (reference sequence). CDR3 length equals 14 residues. V lost 1 base, J lost 10 bases, and 11 bases lay in between. CDR3 amino acids: CATSRVPQVSPLHF. CDR3 bases: TGTGCCACCAGCAGAGTCCCGCAGGTCTCACCCCTCCACTTT.

The V and J genes are TRBV28 and TRBJ2-1, with D possibly TRBD2 on 6 matching bases. V was shortened by 7 bases and J by 3 bases, with 19 bases between the two germline ends. The V gene's germline CDR1 is MDHEN and CDR2 SYDVKM. CDR3 length: 16 amino acids. The CDR3, as DNA: TGTGCCAGCACCGGCGTAGAGCGGGCCGGCTACAATGAGCAGTTCTTC. Amino acid sequence: CASTGVERAGYNEQFF.

This chain connects TRBV19 to TRBJ2-1; no reliable D call. This CDR3 is 14 amino acids long. CDR1 is LNHDA, CDR2 SQIVND, per germline (reference sequence). Trimming shortened V by 2 bases and J by 5 bases, and 10 bases separated the two germline ends. CDR3 bases: TGTGCCAGTAGTATACCTTCGACTGACAATGAGCAGTTCTTC. Encoded protein: CASSIPSTDNEQFF.